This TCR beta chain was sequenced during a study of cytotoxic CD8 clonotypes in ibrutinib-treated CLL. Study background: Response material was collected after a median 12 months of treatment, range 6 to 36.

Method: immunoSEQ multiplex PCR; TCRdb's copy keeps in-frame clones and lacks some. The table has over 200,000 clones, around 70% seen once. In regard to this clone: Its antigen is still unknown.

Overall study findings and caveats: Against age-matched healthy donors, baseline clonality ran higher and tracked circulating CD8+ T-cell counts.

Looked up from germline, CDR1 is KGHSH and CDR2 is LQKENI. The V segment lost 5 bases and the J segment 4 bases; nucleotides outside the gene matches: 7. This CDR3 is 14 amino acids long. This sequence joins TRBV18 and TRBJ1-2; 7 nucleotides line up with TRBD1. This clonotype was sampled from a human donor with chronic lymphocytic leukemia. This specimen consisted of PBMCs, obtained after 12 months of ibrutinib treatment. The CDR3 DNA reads TGTGCCAGCTCATTCCGGGACAGCGGCTATGGCTACACCTTC. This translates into CASSFRDSGYGYTF. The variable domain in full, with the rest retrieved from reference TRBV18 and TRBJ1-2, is NAGVMQNPRHLVRRRGQEARLRCSPMKGHSHVYWYRQLPEEGLKFMVYLQKENIIDESGMPKERFSAEFPKEGPSILRIQQVVRGDSAAYFCASSFRDSGYGYTFGSGTRLTVV.